These 23 T cell receptor beta chains share one sample of origin, sequenced in a study of neurological immune-mediated disorders. Stated time point: longitudinal time-point 3. TCRdb analysed the 5' RACE reads with MiXCR anew, one entry per CDR3 protein. This sample yields approximately 47,000 distinct CDR3 sequences, of which approximately 12% are seen a single time; around 9% belongs to the top ten. Input material: PBMCs. The receptor set was obtained from a male donor with HTLV-1-associated myelopathy (HAM/TSP).

This clonotype has ten or more counts. The chain links TRBV15 to TRBJ2-5; no clear D. The CDR3 loop spans 12 amino acids. The V and J ends lost 3 bases and 5 bases respectively, with 7 bases between them. Germline V CDR1 and CDR2: LNHNV, YYDKDF (reference sequence). The CDR3: CATSRPQETQYF. Here the CDR3 DNA reads TGTGCCACCAGCAGGCCACAGGAGACCCAGTACTTC.

This clonotype came up many times. This chain joins TRBV7-3 and TRBJ2-2; tentative D call: TRBD1 (6 bases). The V end was cut by 5 bases, the J end by 7 bases, with 8 bases between. The germline CDR1 and CDR2 sequences are SGHTA and FQGTGA. This CDR3 spans 12 amino acids. The CDR3 spells CASSPGVGELFF. In nucleotides, the CDR3 is TGTGCCAGCAGCCCAGGGGTCGGGGAGCTGTTTTTT.

This clonotype was counted at least ten times. This chain links TRBV5-1 with TRBJ2-7; D gene ambiguous. The CDR3 runs 14 residues. Per germline, CDR1 SGHRS and CDR2 YFSETQ. Trimming removed 5 bases at V and 1 base at J, with 13 bases between. The CDR3: CASRSYRTSYEQYF. CDR3 bases: TGCGCCAGCAGATCATACAGAACTTCCTACGAGCAGTACTTC.

This clonotype was observed at least ten times. The chain joins TRBV12-3 or TRBV12-4 to TRBJ2-3; weak D call: TRBD1 (6 bases). V was trimmed by 3 bases and J by 7 bases, leaving 14 bases between them. There are 14 residues in the CDR3. CDR3: CASSLPQGMNTQYF. CDR3 DNA: TGTGCCAGCAGTTTGCCACAGGGCATGAATACGCAGTATTTT.

The table lists this clonotype with many counts. J is TRBJ2-5 and V is TRBV2; no clear D. CDR3 size: 14 residues. Germline values: CDR1 SNHLY, CDR2 FYNNEI. V lost 2 bases, J lost 1 base, and 8 bases lay in between. CDR3 region: CASSERVTQETQYF. CDR3 nucleotide sequence: TGTGCCAGCAGTGAACGGGTAACCCAAGAGACCCAGTACTTC. Based on the CDR3 plus reference TRBV2 and TRBJ2-5, the full variable domain is EPEVTQTPSHQVTQMGQEVILRCVPISNHLYFYWYRQILGQKVEFLVSFYNNEISEKSEIFDDQFSVERPDGSNFTLKIRSTKLEDSAMYFCASSERVTQETQYFGPGTRLLVL.

This clonotype has at least ten counts. The chain joins TRBV3-1 to TRBJ1-5; the D is unclear. The V end lost 0 bases, the J end lost 6 bases, and 6 bases lay between the germline ends. The V gene's germline CDR1 is LGHDT and CDR2 YNNKEL (reference sequence). The CDR3 has 13 residues. CDR3 region: CASSQDISQPQHF. As DNA, the CDR3 is TGTGCCAGCAGCCAAGATATTTCTCAGCCCCAGCATTTT.

This clonotype was recorded many times. The J gene is TRBJ2-2, the V gene TRBV5-6; no clear D. Germline V CDR1 and CDR2: SGHDT, YYEEEE. The CDR3 is made up of 14 amino acids. V gave up 0 bases and J gave up 2 bases, with 5 bases separating them. Here the CDR3 reads CASSLGGNTGELFF. CDR3 sequence (DNA): TGTGCCAGCAGCTTGGGTGGAAACACCGGGGAGCTGTTTTTT.

This clonotype has at least ten counts. The chain joins TRBV25-1 to TRBJ2-3; no clear D. The CDR3 totals 15 residues. The V and J ends lost 4 bases and 4 bases respectively, with 15 bases between them. The germline CDR1 and CDR2 sequences are MGHDK and SYGVNS. The CDR3 protein is CASSGSASFSDTQYF. CDR3 DNA sequence: TGTGCCAGCAGTGGTTCGGCTAGTTTTTCAGATACGCAGTATTTT.

This clonotype was detected many times. V usage is TRBV15 and J usage is TRBJ2-5, with D perhaps TRBD2 (5 bases). Trimming pared 5 bases from V and 5 bases from J, leaving 18 bases between. The germline V gene has CDR1 LNHNV and CDR2 YYDKDF (reference sequence). This CDR3 region has 15 residues. The CDR3 sequence: CATSRGVGNGETQYF. The CDR3 DNA is TGTGCCACCAGCCGGGGAGTCGGGAATGGGGAGACCCAGTACTTC.

This clonotype was detected many times. This chain joins TRBV7-9 and TRBJ2-7; D possibly corresponds to TRBD2 (5 bases). This CDR3 contains 14 residues. Germline assignment: CDR1 SEHNR and CDR2 FQNEAQ (reference sequence). V was shortened by 2 bases and J by 3 bases, with 11 bases between the two germline ends. CDR3 in amino acids: CASSLSGYGYEQYF. In nucleotides, the CDR3 is TGTGCCAGCAGCTTATCGGGGTACGGCTACGAGCAGTACTTC.

This clonotype was observed many times. The chain has TRBV20-1 and TRBJ2-3; 9 nucleotides match TRBD2. This CDR3 spans 16 amino acids. Trimming removed 0 bases from V and 5 bases from J; junction bases left unmatched: 9. The germline V gene encodes CDR1 DFQATT and CDR2 SNEGSKA (reference sequence). The CDR3 nucleotides read TGCAGTGCTAGAGATTGGGGTAGCGGGGGTGGAGATACGCAGTATTTT. This codes for CSARDWGSGGGDTQYF.

This clonotype was counted ten times or more. The chain links TRBV7-2 to TRBJ1-1; tentatively, D is TRBD1 (5 bases). CDR3 length: 13 amino acids. V lost 5 bases and J lost 9, with 16 bases in between. The germline CDR1 and CDR2 sequences are SGHTA and FQGNSA. The CDR3 here is CASSTSDNWKAFF. The CDR3 DNA reads as TGTGCCAGCAGCACATCGGACAATTGGAAAGCTTTCTTT.

Ten or more counts support this clonotype. The genes are TRBV29-1 and TRBJ1-5; 7 bases align to TRBD1. The CDR3 sequence is 13 residues long. Unmatched junction bases numbered 8, after V lost 6 bases and J lost 6 bases. Germline loops: CDR1 SQVTM, CDR2 ANQGSEA. DNA of the CDR3: TGCAGCGTCCCTGACAGGGAGGGTCAGCCCCAGCATTTT. Its protein product is CSVPDREGQPQHF. Together with reference TRBV29-1 and TRBJ1-5, the CDR3 gives the full variable domain: SAVISQKPSRDICQRGTSLTIQCQVDSQVTMMFWYRQQPGQSLTLIATANQGSEATYESGFVIDKFPISRPNLTFSTLTVSNMSPEDSSIYLCSVPDREGQPQHFGDGTRLSIL.

This clonotype has a count of ten or more. CDR3 sequence reads: CASSSGYTDTQYF. CDR3 nucleotide sequence: TGTGCCAGCAGTAGCGGGTACACAGATACGCAGTATTTT. The chain is built from TRBV6-4 and TRBJ2-3, with D possibly TRBD2 on 6 matching bases. Germline values: CDR1 MRHNA, CDR2 SNTAGT. This CDR3 has 13 residues. Deletions cut 5 bases from V and 2 bases from J, with 8 bases between.

There are many counts of this clonotype. This rearrangement joins TRBV29-1 to TRBJ1-1, with D tentatively TRBD1 (6 bases). The CDR3 contains 14 residues. Trimming removed 4 bases at V and 4 bases at J, with 16 bases between. Per the germline V gene, CDR1 is SQVTM and CDR2 is ANQGSEA. This CDR3 reads CSVGGGSLGTEAFF. DNA for the CDR3: TGCAGCGTTGGGGGGGGCAGTCTGGGCACTGAAGCTTTCTTT.

This clonotype has ten or more counts. The CDR3 sequence: CASSQDLPVDGYTF. For the CDR3, the DNA is TGTGCCAGCAGCCAAGATCTCCCAGTGGATGGCTACACCTTC. V is TRBV3-1 and J is TRBJ1-2; D remains ambiguous. The CDR3 runs to 14 residues. Trimming removed 0 bases from V and 6 bases from J, with 11 bases in between. Germline CDR1 and CDR2: LGHDT and YNNKEL (reference sequence).

Note on this clonotype: This likely comes from a read error, as the CDR3 has no conserved phenylalanine or tryptophan at its end. J is TRBJ2-7 and V is TRBV6-1; D is unresolved. The V end was cut by 4 bases, the J end by 7 bases, with 8 bases between. This CDR3 has 11 amino acids. Germline CDR1 reads MNHNS; CDR2 reads SASEGT. The CDR3 sequence is CASSAGREQYL. The CDR3 DNA is TGTGCCAGCAGTGCCGGACGAGAGCAGTACTTA.

The rearrangement joins TRBV7-9 to TRBJ1-1, with 9 bases identical to TRBD1. V was pared by 5 bases and J by 3 bases, with 7 bases of the junction left unmatched. Per germline, CDR1 SEHNR and CDR2 FQNEAQ (reference sequence). This CDR3 is 15 amino acids long. This chain's CDR3 is CASSTKQGADTEAFF. CDR3 DNA sequence: TGTGCCAGCAGCACAAAACAGGGGGCCGACACTGAAGCTTTCTTT. The full variable domain, with the rest looked up from reference TRBV7-9 and TRBJ1-1, is DTGVSQNPRHKITKRGQNVTFRCDPISEHNRLYWYRQTLGQGPEFLTYFQNEAQLEKSRLLSDRFSAERPKGSFSTLEIQRTEQGDSAMYLCASSTKQGADTEAFFGQGTRLTVV.

This clonotype was recorded many times. This chain connects TRBV7-6 to TRBJ2-7, with 8 bases identical to TRBD1. The germline V gene encodes CDR1 SGHVS and CDR2 FNYEAQ. The CDR3 extends over 15 amino acids. The V and J ends lost 4 bases and 2 bases, in that order; junction bases with no gene match: 7. The CDR3 loop reads CASSSRTGLAYEQYF. DNA for the CDR3: TGTGCCAGCAGCTCCCGGACAGGGTTGGCCTACGAGCAGTACTTC. The full variable domain, rest sourced from reference TRBV7-6 and TRBJ2-7, is GAGVSQSPRYKVTKRGQDVALRCDPISGHVSLYWYRQALGQGPEFLTYFNYEAQQDKSGLPNDRFSAERPEGSISTLTIQRTEQRDSAMYRCASSSRTGLAYEQYFGPGTRLTVT.

This clonotype was detected many times. The genes are TRBV30 and TRBJ1-6; TRBD1 aligns across 8 bases. The CDR3 spans 14 residues. Germline CDR1 is GTSNPN and CDR2 is SVGIG (reference sequence). V was pared by 3 bases and J by 7 bases, with 5 bases of the junction left unmatched. CDR3 DNA: TGTGCCTGGAGCGCGGACAGGGTAAATTCACCCCTCCACTTT. Residues: CAWSADRVNSPLHF.

This clonotype was counted ten times or more. The genes are TRBV3-1 and TRBJ2-1, with TRBD1 as a possible D gene (5 bases). Between the trimmed V and J ends, which lost 2 bases and 5 bases, there was a span of 10 bases. Germline loops: CDR1 LGHDT, CDR2 YNNKEL (reference sequence). This CDR3 region has 14 residues. CDR3 sequence: CASSQQGFNNEQFF. Written as DNA, the CDR3 is TGTGCCAGCAGCCAACAGGGCTTTAACAATGAGCAGTTCTTC.

This clonotype was detected ten times or more. The chain recombines TRBV5-1 with TRBJ1-5; the D gene is possibly TRBD1 (6 bases). The V and J ends lost 1 base and 5 bases respectively, with 13 bases between them. This CDR3 comprises 15 residues. Germline V gene sequence: CDR1 SGHRS, CDR2 YFSETQ. This chain's CDR3 is CASSLSPGDYQPQHF. The CDR3, as DNA: TGCGCCAGCAGCTTGTCGCCAGGGGACTATCAGCCCCAGCATTTT.

In this sample, this clonotype turned up many times. The V call is TRBV7-2, the J call TRBJ2-5, with D perhaps matching TRBD1 (7 bases). The CDR3 runs to 14 residues. The germline gives CDR1 SGHTA, CDR2 FQGNSA. V lost 5 bases to trimming and J lost 5 bases, with 15 bases between them. CDR3 nucleotide sequence: TGTGCCAGCAGCCCTCAGACAGGGAGGGAGACCCAGTACTTC. Amino acids: CASSPQTGRETQYF.